Listed here are 31 T cell receptor beta chains from one sample, sequenced in a study of T-cell reconstitution after alpha-beta-depleted transplantation in children. For TCRbeta, the library was prepared with unique molecular identifiers. Each CDR3 protein gets one entry after TCRdb re-called the PCR reads with MiXCR. The sample holds about a million distinct CDR3 sequences; about 29% are singletons and the top ten take about 28%. The starting material was PBMCs, mostly from graft donor cells, obtained 360 days after TCRalphabeta/CD19-depleted stem cell transplant. The receptors shown here come from a boy under two years old who had a stem cell transplant for SCID, so the T cells may come from the graft donor.

The chain couples TRBV5-1 to TRBJ1-6, with a weak D call TRBD1 (5 bases). V dropped 3 bases and J dropped 0 bases, with 13 bases sitting between them. From germline, CDR1 is SGHRS and CDR2 YFSETQ. The CDR3 contains 17 residues. The CDR3 nucleotides are TGCGCCAGCAGCTGGGGGGACGGTAGCTCCTATAATTCACCCCTCCACTTT. It codes for CASSWGDGSSYNSPLHF.

This clonotype appeared a few times. J is TRBJ2-1 and V is TRBV27, with a tentative D call TRBD1 (6 bases). V was trimmed by 1 base and J by 5 bases, leaving 15 bases between them. The CDR3 length is 16 residues. CDR1 and CDR2 (germline): MNHEY, SMNVEV (reference sequence). CDR3 in amino acids: CASSLLVRGPNNEQFF. CDR3 nucleotide sequence: TGTGCCAGCAGTTTATTGGTCAGGGGCCCCAACAATGAGCAGTTCTTC.

This chain joins TRBV4-1 and TRBJ2-2, with 10 positions matching TRBD1. Trimming removed 3 bases from V and 7 bases from J; junction bases left unmatched: 8. Germline assignment: CDR1 MGHRA and CDR2 YSYEKL. The CDR3 is made up of 16 amino acids. The CDR3 is CASSHGDRGFGGELFF. CDR3 nucleotide sequence: TGCGCCAGCAGCCATGGGGACAGGGGATTTGGCGGGGAGCTGTTTTTT.

This chain joins TRBV12-3 or TRBV12-4 and TRBJ2-7; possibly TRBD1 for D (5 bases). The CDR3 length is 15 residues. Trimming cost V 4 bases and J 4 bases, with 17 bases left between them. The CDR3 coding sequence is TGTGCCAGCAGTTCCGTCCAGGGTCGAACTTACGAGCAGTACTTC. Protein product: CASSSVQGRTYEQYF.

This clonotype showed up just a few times. In DNA, the CDR3 is TGTGCCAGCAGCTTACTCGCGGGGGCGGATACCGGGGAGCTGTTTTTT. Protein product: CASSLLAGADTGELFF. The genes are TRBV7-3 and TRBJ2-2, with D perhaps matching TRBD2 (7 bases). V lost 2 bases, J lost 5 bases, and 15 bases lay in between. CDR1 and CDR2 from the germline V gene are SGHTA and FQGTGA. This CDR3 is 16 amino acids long. Full variable domain (rest looked up from reference TRBV7-3 and TRBJ2-2): GAGVSQTPSNKVTEKGKYVELRCDPISGHTALYWYRQSLGQGPEFLIYFQGTGAADDSGLPNDRFFAVRPEGSVSTLKIQRTERGDSAVYLCASSLLAGADTGELFFGEGSRLTVL.

This clonotype came up a few times. The gene calls are TRBV28 and TRBJ2-4; 8 bases are a match to TRBD2. The CDR3 runs 15 residues. Per the germline V gene, CDR1 is MDHEN and CDR2 is SYDVKM. V lost 3 bases to trimming and J lost 0 bases; unmatched junction nucleotides: 1. The CDR3 loop reads CASSFAGGAKNIQYF. The CDR3 nucleotides read TGTGCCAGCAGTTTCGCGGGAGGAGCCAAAAACATTCAGTACTTC.

The CDR3 protein is CASRPGTGVRYEQFF. The CDR3 DNA reads TGTGCCAGCAGACCCGGGACAGGGGTGAGGTATGAGCAGTTCTTC. The genes are TRBV7-9 and TRBJ2-1; 10 nucleotides match TRBD1. J was trimmed by 8 bases and V by 6 bases; bases with no gene match: 10. Germline assignment: CDR1 SEHNR and CDR2 FQNEAQ (reference sequence). The CDR3 contains 15 residues.

DNA for the CDR3: TGTGCCAGCAGCTTATTTGGGGTGGGGGAAGGCGAGACCCAGTACTTC. This sequence encodes CASSLFGVGEGETQYF. The chain is built from TRBV7-2 and TRBJ2-5; D is perhaps TRBD1 or TRBD2 (5 bases each). Looked up from germline, CDR1 is SGHTA and CDR2 is FQGNSA. The V end was cut by 2 bases, the J end by 5 bases, with 18 bases between. The CDR3 length is 16 residues.

This chain joins TRBV12-3 or TRBV12-4 and TRBJ2-1; 9 bases fit TRBD2. This CDR3 spans 14 amino acids. V lost 6 bases and J lost 8; bases outside the gene matches: 8. The CDR3, as DNA: TGTGCCAGCAGGCCGACTAGCGGCCGGGATGAGCAGTTCTTC. The encoded protein is CASRPTSGRDEQFF.

CDR3 loop: CSVGTYNEQFF. The CDR3 DNA sequence: TGCAGCGTAGGGACATACAATGAGCAGTTCTTC. The chain is built from TRBV29-1 and TRBJ2-1; a weak D match, TRBD1 (6 bases). Per the germline V gene, CDR1 is SQVTM and CDR2 is ANQGSEA. CDR3 size: 11 residues. Trimming pared 6 bases from V and 4 bases from J, leaving 7 bases between.

This clonotype was counted a single time. The gene calls are TRBV28 and TRBJ1-1; 10 bases align to TRBD1. The V and J ends lost 4 bases and 7 bases, in that order; junction bases with no gene match: 12. Germline V CDR1 and CDR2: MDHEN, SYDVKM. The CDR3 covers 16 residues. The CDR3, as DNA: TGTGCCAGCAGTTCCCTGACAGGGGGCAAGGGGGATGAAGCTTTCTTT. Amino acid sequence: CASSSLTGGKGDEAFF. The whole variable domain, filled in from reference TRBV28 and TRBJ1-1, reads DVKVTQSSRYLVKRTGEKVFLECVQDMDHENMFWYRQDPGLGLRLIYFSYDVKMKEKGDIPEGYSVSREKKERFSLILESASTNQTSMYLCASSSLTGGKGDEAFFGQGTRLTVV.

This chain connects TRBV20-1 to TRBJ2-7, with unresolved D. Trimming shortened V by 8 bases and J by 2 bases, and 13 bases separated the two germline ends. The CDR3 consists of 12 residues. Germline V CDR1 and CDR2: DFQATT, SNEGSKA (reference sequence). In DNA, the CDR3 is TGCAGTCCCTCAGGCCGGACCTACGAGCAGTACGTC. Its translation is CSPSGRTYEQYV.

This clonotype was counted a few times. V usage is TRBV5-8 and J usage is TRBJ2-2; unclear D gene. Germline V gene sequence: CDR1 SGHTS, CDR2 YDEGEE. This CDR3 contains 14 residues. V lost 3 bases to trimming and J lost 1 base, with 7 bases between them. In DNA form, the CDR3 reads TGTGCCAGCAGCTCCGTCGTGAACACCGGGGAGCTGTTTTTT. Encoded protein: CASSSVVNTGELFF.

This clonotype was seen a few times. This chain links TRBV19 with TRBJ1-5; D unclear. In germline, CDR1 is LNHDA, CDR2 SQIVND (reference sequence). This CDR3 has 12 amino acids. V was trimmed by 4 bases and J by 6 bases, leaving 7 bases between them. Here the CDR3 DNA reads TGTGCCAGTAGTACGGGTAGTCAGCCCCAGCATTTT. Its translation is CASSTGSQPQHF. Full variable domain (missing parts from reference TRBV19 and TRBJ1-5): DGGITQSPKYLFRKEGQNVTLSCEQNLNHDAMYWYRQDPGQGLRLIYYSQIVNDFQKGDIAEGYSVSREKKESFPLTVTSAQKNPTAFYLCASSTGSQPQHFGDGTRLSIL.

In DNA form, the CDR3 reads TGTGCCAGCAGCCACCACGGGGGGCCGAACACTGAAGCTTTCTTT. Translated, it gives CASSHHGGPNTEAFF. The chain recombines TRBV11-1 with TRBJ1-1; TRBD1 is a possible D gene (6 bases). Deletions cut 5 bases from V and 1 base from J, with 14 bases between. Germline loops: CDR1 SGHAT, CDR2 FQDESV (reference sequence). The CDR3 extends over 15 amino acids.

The chain joins TRBV14 to TRBJ2-7; TRBD1 matches 8 bases. The CDR3 is 15 residues long. The germline V gene encodes CDR1 SGHDN and CDR2 FVKESK. Losses at the gene ends were 4 bases for V and 2 bases for J; bases not matched to a gene: 7. As DNA, the CDR3 is TGTGCCAGCAGCCGTTTCACAGGGGGTCCCTACGAGCAGTACGTC. Translating gives CASSRFTGGPYEQYV.

This rearrangement joins TRBV7-9 to TRBJ2-3, with a tentative D call TRBD2 (6 bases). Germline V gene sequence: CDR1 SEHNR, CDR2 FQNEAQ (reference sequence). This CDR3 is 16 amino acids long. With 4 bases removed from V and 0 bases from J, the gap between germline ends came to 14 bases. This CDR3 is CASSYSARGSTDTQYF. The DNA for the CDR3 is TGTGCCAGCAGCTACAGCGCGCGGGGTAGCACAGATACGCAGTATTTT.

The chain joins TRBV2 to TRBJ1-5; tentative D call: TRBD1 (6 bases). CDR3 length equals 13 residues. Germline CDR1 reads SNHLY; CDR2 reads FYNNEI. The germline V and J ends were trimmed by 6 bases and 7 bases, with 13 bases remaining between them. Here the CDR3 DNA reads TGTGCCAGCAGCAGAAGGGGGGAACAGCCCCAGCATTTT. Its protein product is CASSRRGEQPQHF.

This chain joins TRBV13 and TRBJ2-1, with 7 bases lining up with TRBD2. Looked up from germline, CDR1 is PRHDT and CDR2 is FYEKMQ (reference sequence). V lost 3 bases and J lost 6; bases outside the gene matches: 8. This CDR3 region has 15 residues. Written as DNA, the CDR3 is TGTGCCAGCAGCTTGGGGCCTAGCGGATCCAATGAGCAGTTCTTC. Translation gives CASSLGPSGSNEQFF.

The V gene is TRBV12-3 or TRBV12-4, the J gene TRBJ2-7; 9 positions match TRBD1. CDR3 size: 17 residues. Trimming removed 2 bases from V and 5 bases from J; junction bases left unmatched: 13. The CDR3 bases are TGTGCCAGCAGTTTATATTCGGGACAGGGCTTACGCGACGAGCAGTACTTC. This encodes CASSLYSGQGLRDEQYF.

This clonotype was counted between two and nine times. The chain links TRBV5-6 to TRBJ2-5; D is possibly TRBD2 (5 bases). CDR3 size: 16 residues. Looked up from germline, CDR1 is SGHDT and CDR2 is YYEEEE. V was cut by 0 bases and J by 0 bases, with 12 bases left in between. This CDR3 is CASSLALRADQETQYF. The CDR3 DNA follows: TGTGCCAGCAGCTTGGCCCTAAGAGCGGACCAAGAGACCCAGTACTTC.

This clonotype was seen a handful of times. The gene calls are TRBV12-3 or TRBV12-4 and TRBJ2-7, with TRBD2 as a possible D gene (5 bases). The V end lost 5 bases, the J end lost 5 bases, and 13 bases lay between the germline ends. The CDR3 is 13 residues long. The CDR3 region has the DNA TGTGCCAGCAGTGAAGGAACACTAGACGAGCAGTACTTC. It encodes CASSEGTLDEQYF.

The chain joins TRBV7-9 to TRBJ2-7, with D possibly matching TRBD1 (5 bases). V lost 3 bases to trimming and J lost 3 bases, with 15 bases between them. This CDR3 region has 15 residues. The germline V gene has CDR1 SEHNR and CDR2 FQNEAQ (reference sequence). In nucleotides, the CDR3 is TGTGCCAGCAGCTTTGACTTAGACAGTTACTACGAGCAGTACTTC. This sequence encodes CASSFDLDSYYEQYF.

This chain links TRBV20-1 with TRBJ1-5; D unresolved. V lost 3 bases and J 0 bases, leaving 12 bases between the germline ends. This CDR3 is built from 15 residues. Per germline, CDR1 DFQATT and CDR2 SNEGSKA (reference sequence). The CDR3 nucleotides are TGCAGTGCTAGTAAGGGAGAACTTAGCAATCAGCCCCAGCATTTT. This gives the protein CSASKGELSNQPQHF.

The V and J genes are TRBV7-2 and TRBJ2-1; D is perhaps TRBD2 (5 bases). Germline CDR1 is SGHTA and CDR2 is FQGNSA. V lost 5 bases, J lost 10 bases, and 24 bases lay in between. The CDR3 is 16 residues long. Here the CDR3 DNA reads TGTGCCAGCAGCGTAATTATACTTAAGGGCGGAGGAGAGCAGTTCTTC. Its translation is CASSVIILKGGGEQFF. Using reference TRBV7-2 and TRBJ2-1 for the parts outside the CDR3, the full variable domain is GAGVSQSPSNKVTEKGKDVELRCDPISGHTALYWYRQSLGQGLEFLIYFQGNSAPDKSGLPSDRFSAERTGGSVSTLTIQRTQQEDSAVYLCASSVIILKGGGEQFFGPGTRLTVL.

The J gene is TRBJ1-2, the V gene TRBV7-8, with 12 bases matching TRBD1. Losses at the gene ends were 6 bases for V and 8 bases for J; bases not matched to a gene: 10. Germline V CDR1 and CDR2: SGHVS, FQNEAQ. The CDR3 has 15 amino acids. The CDR3 region has the DNA TGTGCCAGCAGTCTCTCCGGGACAGGGGGCTTGGGCTACACCTTC. Protein sequence: CASSLSGTGGLGYTF. The variable domain in full, completed from reference TRBV7-8 and TRBJ1-2, reads GAGVSQSPRYKVAKRGQDVALRCDPISGHVSLFWYQQALGQGPEFLTYFQNEAQLDKSGLPSDRFFAERPEGSVSTLKIQRTQQEDSAVYLCASSLSGTGGLGYTFGSGTRLTVV.

There are a few counts of this clonotype. V gene TRBV9 combines with J gene TRBJ1-4, with 10 bases lining up with TRBD1. The germline CDR1 and CDR2 sequences are SGDLS and YYNGEE. With V trimmed by 2 bases and J by 7 bases, 8 bases remained unmatched. This CDR3 region has 16 residues. In DNA form, the CDR3 reads TGTGCCAGCAGCGTGTCCGGACAGGGGGAAGTTGAAAAACTGTTTTTT. Its translation is CASSVSGQGEVEKLFF.

The V call is TRBV12-3 or TRBV12-4, the J call TRBJ1-3; D uncertain. V gave up 7 bases and J gave up 2 bases, with 18 bases separating them. This CDR3 comprises 16 residues. CDR3 nucleotides: TGTGCCAGCACCTTGACGGTCCTCCGAACTGGAAACACCATATATTTT. Its protein product is CASTLTVLRTGNTIYF.

This clonotype was seen ten or more times. The chain links TRBV9 to TRBJ1-1, with D possibly being TRBD1 (6 bases). CDR1 and CDR2 (germline): SGDLS, YYNGEE. Trimming stripped 4 bases from V and 4 bases from J, with 14 bases between. This CDR3 contains 14 residues. The CDR3 loop is CASSPQGSGTEAFF. CDR3 DNA sequence: TGTGCCAGCAGCCCCCAGGGGTCGGGCACTGAAGCTTTCTTT.

CDR3 in amino acids: CASSLGVVQPQHF. DNA of the CDR3: TGTGCCAGCAGCTTAGGCGTGGTCCAGCCCCAGCATTTT. The rearrangement uses TRBV7-8 and TRBJ1-5; D is undetermined. V lost 1 base to trimming and J lost 7 bases, with 8 bases between them. The CDR3 has 13 residues. Germline loops: CDR1 SGHVS, CDR2 FQNEAQ.

CDR3 sequence: CSARGRNTEAFF. Here the CDR3 DNA reads TGCAGTGCTAGGGGGAGGAACACTGAAGCTTTCTTT. This chain joins TRBV20-1 and TRBJ1-1; no clear D. Germline CDR1 is DFQATT and CDR2 is SNEGSKA (reference sequence). The CDR3 length is 12 residues. V dropped 3 bases and J dropped 1 base, with 6 bases sitting between them.